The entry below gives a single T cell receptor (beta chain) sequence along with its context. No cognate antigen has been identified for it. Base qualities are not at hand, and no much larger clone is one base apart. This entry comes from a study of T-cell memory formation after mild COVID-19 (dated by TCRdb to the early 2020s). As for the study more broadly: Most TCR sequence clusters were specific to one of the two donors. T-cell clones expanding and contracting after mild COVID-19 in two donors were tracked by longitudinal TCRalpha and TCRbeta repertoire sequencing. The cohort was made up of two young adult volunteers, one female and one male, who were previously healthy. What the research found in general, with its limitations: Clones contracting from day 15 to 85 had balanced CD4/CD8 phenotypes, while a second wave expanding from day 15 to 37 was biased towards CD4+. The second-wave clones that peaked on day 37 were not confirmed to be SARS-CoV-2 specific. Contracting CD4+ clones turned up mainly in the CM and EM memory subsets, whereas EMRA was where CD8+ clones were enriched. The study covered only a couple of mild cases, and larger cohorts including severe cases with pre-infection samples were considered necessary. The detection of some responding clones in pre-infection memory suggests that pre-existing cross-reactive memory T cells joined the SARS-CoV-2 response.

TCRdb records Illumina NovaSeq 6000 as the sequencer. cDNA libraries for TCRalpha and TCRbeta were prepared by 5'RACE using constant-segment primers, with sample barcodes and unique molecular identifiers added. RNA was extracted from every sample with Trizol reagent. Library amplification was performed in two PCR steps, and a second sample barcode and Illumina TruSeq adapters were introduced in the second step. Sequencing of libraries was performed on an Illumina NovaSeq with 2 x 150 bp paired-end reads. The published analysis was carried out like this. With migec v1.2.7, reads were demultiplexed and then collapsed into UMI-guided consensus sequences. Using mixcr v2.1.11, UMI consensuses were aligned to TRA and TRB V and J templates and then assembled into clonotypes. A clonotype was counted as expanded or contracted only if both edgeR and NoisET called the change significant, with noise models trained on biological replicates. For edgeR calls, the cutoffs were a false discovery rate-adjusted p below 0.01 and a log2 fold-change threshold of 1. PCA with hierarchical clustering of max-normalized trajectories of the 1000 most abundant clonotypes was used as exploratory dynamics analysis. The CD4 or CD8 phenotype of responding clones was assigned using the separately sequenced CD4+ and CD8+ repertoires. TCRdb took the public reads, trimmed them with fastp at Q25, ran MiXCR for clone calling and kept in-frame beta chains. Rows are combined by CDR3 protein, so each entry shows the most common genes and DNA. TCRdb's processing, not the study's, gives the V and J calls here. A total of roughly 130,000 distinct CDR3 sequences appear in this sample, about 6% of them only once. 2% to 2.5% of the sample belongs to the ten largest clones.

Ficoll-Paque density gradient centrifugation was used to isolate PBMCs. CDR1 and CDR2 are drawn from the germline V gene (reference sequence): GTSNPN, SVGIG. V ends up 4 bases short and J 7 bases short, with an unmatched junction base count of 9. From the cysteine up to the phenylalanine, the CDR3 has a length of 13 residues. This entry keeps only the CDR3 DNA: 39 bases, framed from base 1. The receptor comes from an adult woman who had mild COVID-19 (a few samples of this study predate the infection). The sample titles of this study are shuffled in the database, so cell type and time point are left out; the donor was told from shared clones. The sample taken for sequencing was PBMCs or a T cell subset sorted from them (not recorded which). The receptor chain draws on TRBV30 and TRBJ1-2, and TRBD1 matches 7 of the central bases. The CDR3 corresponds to CAWTSDRTGGYTF. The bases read TGTGCCTGGACCTCGGACAGGACGGGTGGCTACACCTTC.